This T cell receptor (beta chain) was sequenced during a study of T cell changes during pregnancy in multiple sclerosis. Profiled with immunoSEQ multiplex PCR; TCRdb holds only in-frame clones, not every one. The table lists under 95,000 clones, roughly 92% of them singletons. From germline, CDR1 is ENHRY and CDR2 SYGVKD. V shed 0 bases and J shed 0 bases, with 18 bases lying between them. The CDR3 has 18 residues. The source material was peripheral blood, sampled in the second trimester of pregnancy. V usage is TRBV10-3 and J usage is TRBJ2-7, with a weak D call TRBD2 (7 bases). This receptor was taken from a female donor with multiple sclerosis, enrolled in a pregnancy study. CDR3: CAISESWVLRGGSYEQYF. CDR3 in DNA: TGTGCCATCAGTGAGTCCTGGGTACTTAGGGGGGGCTCCTACGAGCAGTACTTC.